The 30 T cell receptor beta chains given below trace back to one sample, sequenced in a study of shared clonotypes between healthy human individuals. TCRdb's table, derived via immunoSEQ multiplex PCR, lists solely in-frame clones and lacks some. The sample comprises 1.4 million or so clones, 98% of which are singletons, and about 0.4% rests with the top ten. The sample was naive CD4+ T cells sorted from blood. Subset given: CD45RA+ positively selected. The receptors shown here come from a man aged 25 to 40 in good health.

V and J are TRBV5-4 and TRBJ1-5, with a possible D match to TRBD1 (6 bases). V lost 4 bases, J lost 5 bases, and 16 bases lay in between. This CDR3 region has 15 residues. CDR1 SGHNT and CDR2 YYREEE come from the germline V gene (reference sequence). CDR3 region: CASSRTPGEDQPQHF. CDR3 coding DNA: TGTGCCAGCAGCCGTACTCCAGGGGAGGATCAGCCCCAGCATTTT.

With regard to this clone: The junction differs from germline at one of its ends, possibly a read error. The gene calls are TRBV11-2 and TRBJ1-4, with D hard to call. The CDR3 is 14 residues long. Germline V gene lookup returns CDR1 SGHAT and CDR2 FQNNGV. The CDR3 DNA is TGTGCCAGCAGCTTATTGGCGGTCAATCGGGGTCCTGATTTT. Protein: CASSLLAVNRGPDF.

The chain employs TRBV19 and TRBJ2-5, with no clear D. The length of the CDR3 is 15 residues. Germline assignment: CDR1 LNHDA and CDR2 SQIVND (reference sequence). The ends were cut back, 4 bases at V and 4 bases at J, with 16 bases in the middle. The CDR3 coding sequence is TGTGCCAGTAGTAATCGGGCCCCGCCGGGAGAGACCCAGTACTTC. The encoded protein is CASSNRAPPGETQYF.

The gene calls are TRBV6-1 and TRBJ2-1; D call uncertain. V was trimmed by 1 base and J by 2 bases, leaving 9 bases between them. The CDR3 runs 15 residues. Germline CDR1 MNHNS, CDR2 SASEGT. The CDR3 sequence: CASSEGILAYNEQFF. The CDR3 DNA is TGTGCCAGCAGTGAAGGGATCCTAGCCTACAATGAGCAGTTCTTC.

There are a few counts of this clone. The J gene is TRBJ1-2, the V gene TRBV19; the match to TRBD1 covers 8 bases. Germline-derived CDR1 and CDR2 are LNHDA and SQIVND (reference sequence). This CDR3 contains 13 residues. Trimming took 5 bases from V and 7 from J; bases not matched to a gene: 6. DNA of the CDR3: TGTGCCAGTAGTGCCGGACAGGGTCGTGGCTACACCTTC. It codes for CASSAGQGRGYTF.

The V gene is TRBV18, the J gene TRBJ2-5, with 8 bases matching TRBD2. The junction had 17 bases not matched to a gene; V was cut back by 3 bases and J by 5 bases. Germline values: CDR1 KGHSH, CDR2 LQKENI. This CDR3 is 18 amino acids long. The CDR3 is CASSPSRGGRQRGETQYF. CDR3 DNA: TGTGCCAGCTCACCGAGTCGGGGGGGCCGGCAACGTGGGGAGACCCAGTACTTC.

The rearrangement joins TRBV7-9 to TRBJ2-3, with a possible D match to TRBD2 (6 bases). The CDR3 is 13 residues long. Trimming removed 6 bases at V and 5 bases at J, with 12 bases between. The germline CDR1 and CDR2 sequences are SEHNR and FQNEAQ (reference sequence). CDR3 sequence reads: CASSDARGDTQYF. The CDR3 DNA is TGTGCCAGCAGTGATGCGCGGGGAGATACGCAGTATTTT.

This chain uses TRBV5-5 with TRBJ2-7; D unresolved. The CDR3 consists of 13 residues. Germline CDR1 SGHKS, CDR2 YYEKEE (reference sequence). V was pared by 2 bases and J by 0 bases, with 6 bases between. The CDR3 DNA reads as TGTGCCAGCAGCTTTGCAAGCTCCTACGAGCAGTACTTC. It encodes CASSFASSYEQYF.

About this clone: This specimen includes other DNA sequences encoding the same CDR3. The gene calls are TRBV10-3 and TRBJ2-3; 9 bases map to TRBD2. The CDR3 loop spans 15 amino acids. Unmatched junction bases numbered 6, after V lost 3 bases and J lost 5 bases. CDR1 and CDR2 (germline): ENHRY, SYGVKD. CDR3 nucleotides: TGTGCCATCAGTGACCGCGGGAGGGTAGGAGATACGCAGTATTTT. It codes for CAISDRGRVGDTQYF.

The V gene is TRBV14, the J gene TRBJ2-7; 7 nucleotides align to TRBD2. V trimming: 3 bases; J trimming: 5 bases; junction bases outside the gene matches: 16. The CDR3 runs 17 residues. The germline CDR1 and CDR2 sequences are SGHDN and FVKESK. CDR3 protein: CASSQDTGTTIAHEQYF. CDR3 coding DNA: TGTGCCAGCAGCCAGGACACTGGGACTACCATCGCCCACGAGCAGTACTTC.

V gene TRBV5-1 combines with J gene TRBJ2-3, with 9 bases identical to TRBD1. The V gene end was trimmed by 1 base and the J gene end by 2 bases; junction bases not matched to a gene: 5. Germline V CDR1 and CDR2: SGHRS, YFSETQ. CDR3 length: 16 residues. The CDR3 is CASSLTGQGPTDTQYF. The CDR3 DNA sequence: TGCGCCAGCAGCTTGACGGGACAGGGTCCCACAGATACGCAGTATTTT.

This chain uses TRBV5-4 with TRBJ2-7; D is perhaps TRBD2 (6 bases). Germline V CDR1 and CDR2: SGHNT, YYREEE (reference sequence). This CDR3 region has 14 residues. Trimming cost V 6 bases and J 7 bases, with 20 bases left between them. The CDR3 nucleotides read TGTGCCAGCAAAGGAGAACCCGGTGGGGGGGAGCAGTACTTC. As protein: CASKGEPGGGEQYF.

The chain couples TRBV7-8 to TRBJ2-3, with TRBD2 matching 10 bases. CDR1 is SGHVS and CDR2 is FQNEAQ in the germline V gene. This CDR3 spans 16 amino acids. V was clipped by 5 bases and J by 1 base; unmatched bases: 6. The CDR3 loop reads CASSAAGTSGTDTQYF. CDR3 bases: TGTGCCAGCAGCGCGGCCGGGACTAGCGGCACAGATACGCAGTATTTT.

V usage is TRBV28 and J usage is TRBJ1-1; 7 bases are a match to TRBD1. Losses at the gene ends were 7 bases for V and 5 bases for J; bases not matched to a gene: 13. There are 15 residues in the CDR3. Per germline, CDR1 MDHEN and CDR2 SYDVKM. The CDR3 DNA is TGTGCCAGCAACGGGAGGGGGCCCGCGGGAACTGAAGCTTTCTTT. Its protein product is CASNGRGPAGTEAFF.

This clone came up once. V gene TRBV30 combines with J gene TRBJ2-7; D is uncertain. Germline CDR1 GTSNPN, CDR2 SVGIG (reference sequence). Trimming left V 0 bases short and J 1 base short, with 10 bases between. The CDR3 extends over 14 amino acids. Written as DNA, the CDR3 is TGTGCCTGGAGTGTGGTCGGTGTATCCTACGAGCAGTACTTC. Its protein product is CAWSVVGVSYEQYF.

The rearrangement uses TRBV7-9 and TRBJ2-5; D tentatively reads TRBD1 or TRBD2 (5 bases each). Between the trimmed V and J ends, which lost 6 bases and 4 bases, there was a span of 15 bases. The germline gives CDR1 SEHNR, CDR2 FQNEAQ (reference sequence). The CDR3 consists of 14 residues. CDR3 region: CASSRDLLPETQYF. The CDR3 DNA is TGTGCCAGCAGTCGGGACCTACTCCCAGAGACCCAGTACTTC.

The J gene is TRBJ1-4, the V gene TRBV7-2; D perhaps matches TRBD1 (6 bases). CDR3 length equals 16 residues. Deletions cut 3 bases from V and 3 bases from J, with 14 bases between. From germline, CDR1 is SGHTA and CDR2 FQGNSA. CDR3 loop: CASSFMSGAANEKLFF. CDR3 nucleotide sequence: TGTGCCAGCAGCTTCATGTCAGGGGCGGCTAATGAAAAACTGTTTTTT.

The gene calls are TRBV19 and TRBJ2-1; TRBD2 aligns across 10 bases. Unmatched junction bases numbered 4, after V lost 4 bases and J lost 4 bases. CDR1 is LNHDA, CDR2 SQIVND, per germline (reference sequence). The length of the CDR3 is 15 residues. The CDR3 here is CASSTSGSQYNEQFF. The DNA for the CDR3 is TGTGCCAGTAGTACTAGCGGGAGCCAATACAATGAGCAGTTCTTC.

The chain carries TRBV7-9 and TRBJ2-7; 8 positions agree with TRBD2. CDR1 SEHNR and CDR2 FQNEAQ come from the germline V gene (reference sequence). V lost 0 bases, J lost 0 bases, and 1 base stayed unmatched. The CDR3 is 15 amino acids. DNA of the CDR3: TGTGCCAGCAGCTTAGCGGGACTAGTCTCCTACGAGCAGTACTTC. Encoded protein: CASSLAGLVSYEQYF.

This clone occurred once. The gene calls are TRBV6-1 and TRBJ2-5, with D perhaps TRBD2 (6 bases). V dropped 5 bases and J dropped 4 bases, with 14 bases sitting between them. The CDR3 covers 14 residues. Germline V gives CDR1 MNHNS, CDR2 SASEGT. The CDR3 nucleotides read TGTGCCAGCAGTCCGACTAGTTTTACAGAGACCCAGTACTTC. Its protein product is CASSPTSFTETQYF.

The chain is built from TRBV7-2 and TRBJ1-5; tentative D call: TRBD1 (6 bases). Trimming took off 5 bases at V and 5 bases at J, with 13 bases between the two ends. The CDR3 sequence is 14 residues long. Germline CDR1 SGHTA, CDR2 FQGNSA. The CDR3 DNA sequence: TGTGCCAGCAGCGGGACAATAAGAGATCAGCCCCAGCATTTT. Protein sequence: CASSGTIRDQPQHF.

A note on this clone: Other DNA sequences in this specimen translate into the identical CDR3. The rearrangement joins TRBV7-9 to TRBJ1-2; D is unresolved. Germline V gives CDR1 SEHNR, CDR2 FQNEAQ (reference sequence). V gave up 1 base and J gave up 4 bases, with 4 bases separating them. The CDR3 sequence is 12 residues long. CDR3 nucleotides: TGTGCCAGCAGCTTAGGTCCCTATGGCTACACCTTC. This sequence encodes CASSLGPYGYTF. The full variable domain, completed using reference TRBV7-9 and TRBJ1-2, is DTGVSQNPRHKITKRGQNVTFRCDPISEHNRLYWYRQTLGQGPEFLTYFQNEAQLEKSRLLSDRFSAERPKGSFSTLEIQRTEQGDSAMYLCASSLGPYGYTFGSGTRLTVV.

The CDR3, as DNA: TGTGCCAGCAGCGTAGACTCAGGACTAGCTACAGAGACCCAGTACTTC. This encodes CASSVDSGLATETQYF. The chain recombines TRBV9 with TRBJ2-5; 8 nucleotides match TRBD2. The ends lost 0 bases at V and 4 bases at J; junction bases unmatched: 8. Germline V gene data show CDR1 as SGDLS and CDR2 as YYNGEE. This CDR3 region has 16 residues.

The rearrangement links TRBV5-1 to TRBJ2-7; D might be TRBD1 or TRBD2, each matching 6 bases. The germline V gene encodes CDR1 SGHRS and CDR2 YFSETQ. V lost 3 bases to trimming and J lost 10 bases, with 23 bases between them. The CDR3 is 15 amino acids. CDR3 amino acids: CASSSGGLAQGAQYF. The DNA for the CDR3 is TGCGCCAGCAGCTCTGGGGGGCTAGCGCAAGGAGCTCAGTACTTC.

This sequence joins TRBV9 and TRBJ1-1; no firm D call. V was cut by 4 bases and J by 0 bases, with 13 bases left in between. The CDR3 totals 15 residues. CDR1 and CDR2 from the germline V gene are SGDLS and YYNGEE. CDR3 sequence reads: CASSLGGHLNTEAFF. CDR3 DNA: TGTGCCAGCAGCCTAGGCGGGCATTTGAACACTGAAGCTTTCTTT.

The J gene is TRBJ2-1, the V gene TRBV18, with 14 positions matching TRBD2. The CDR3 is 18 residues long. After removal of 4 bases from V and 0 bases from J, the junction contained 5 bases not matched to a gene. Germline V CDR1 and CDR2: KGHSH, LQKENI. The CDR3 DNA reads as TGTGCCAGCTCACGGAGACTAGCGGGAGGGAGCTCCTACAATGAGCAGTTCTTC. Its protein product is CASSRRLAGGSSYNEQFF.

This chain joins TRBV2 and TRBJ2-7; 7 nucleotides line up with TRBD2. Germline V lookup: CDR1 SNHLY, CDR2 FYNNEI. This CDR3 is 15 amino acids long. The V and J ends lost 6 bases and 1 base, in that order; junction bases with no gene match: 9. This chain's CDR3 is CASSQELASSYEQYF. DNA of the CDR3: TGTGCCAGCAGCCAAGAACTAGCGTCGTCCTACGAGCAGTACTTC.

This chain joins TRBV11-2 and TRBJ2-4; no reliable D call. Trimming left V 2 bases short and J 5 bases short, with 1 base between. The CDR3 spans 11 residues. Germline V gene data show CDR1 as SGHAT and CDR2 as FQNNGV. The DNA for the CDR3 is TGTGCCAGCAGCTTACAAAACATTCAGTACTTC. Its translation is CASSLQNIQYF.

V is TRBV6-6 and J is TRBJ2-7; TRBD1 might be the D (5 bases). Trimming shortened V by 7 bases and J by 0 bases, and 13 bases separated the two germline ends. CDR1 and CDR2 (germline): MNHNY, SVGAGI (reference sequence). The CDR3 has 14 residues. Here the CDR3 reads CASTEYRSSYEQYF. For the CDR3, the DNA is TGTGCCAGCACGGAGTACAGGAGCTCCTACGAGCAGTACTTC.

The chain uses TRBV5-1 and TRBJ2-3; no reliable D call. Trimming shortened V by 0 bases and J by 4 bases, and 12 bases separated the two germline ends. Germline V gene data show CDR1 as SGHRS and CDR2 as YFSETQ. The CDR3 loop spans 15 amino acids. CDR3 in DNA: TGCGCCAGCAGCTTGGTCGCGGCGGCGGCAGATACGCAGTATTTT. Amino acid sequence: CASSLVAAAADTQYF.